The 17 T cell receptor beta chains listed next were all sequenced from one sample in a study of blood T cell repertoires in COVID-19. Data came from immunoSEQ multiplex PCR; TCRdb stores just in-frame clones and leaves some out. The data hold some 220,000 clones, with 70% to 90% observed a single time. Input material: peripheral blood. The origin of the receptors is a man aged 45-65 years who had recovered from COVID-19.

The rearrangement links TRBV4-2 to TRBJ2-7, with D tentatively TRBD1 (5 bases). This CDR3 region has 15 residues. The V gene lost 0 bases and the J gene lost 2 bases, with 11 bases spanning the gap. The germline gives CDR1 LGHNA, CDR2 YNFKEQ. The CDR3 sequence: CASSQEQGMTYEQYF. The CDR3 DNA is TGTGCCAGCAGCCAAGAGCAGGGCATGACCTACGAGCAGTACTTC.

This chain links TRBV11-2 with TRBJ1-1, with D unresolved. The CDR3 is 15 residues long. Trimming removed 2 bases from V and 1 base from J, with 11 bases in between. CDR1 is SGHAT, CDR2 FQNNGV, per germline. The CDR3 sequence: CASSLSHGWNTEAFF. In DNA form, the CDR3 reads TGTGCCAGCAGCTTAAGTCACGGGTGGAACACTGAAGCTTTCTTT.

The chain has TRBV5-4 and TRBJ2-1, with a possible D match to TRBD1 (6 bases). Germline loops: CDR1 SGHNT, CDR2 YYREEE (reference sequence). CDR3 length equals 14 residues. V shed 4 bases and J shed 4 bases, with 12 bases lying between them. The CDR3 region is CASSTGTRYNEQFF. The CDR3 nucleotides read TGTGCCAGCAGCACGGGGACACGTTACAATGAGCAGTTCTTC.

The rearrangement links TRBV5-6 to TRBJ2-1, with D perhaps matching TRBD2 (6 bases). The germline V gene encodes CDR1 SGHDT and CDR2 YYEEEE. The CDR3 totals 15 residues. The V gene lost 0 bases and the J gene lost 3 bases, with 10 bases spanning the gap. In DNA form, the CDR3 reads TGTGCCAGCAGCTTGGTAGGGAGGAGCTACAATGAGCAGTTCTTC. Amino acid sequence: CASSLVGRSYNEQFF.

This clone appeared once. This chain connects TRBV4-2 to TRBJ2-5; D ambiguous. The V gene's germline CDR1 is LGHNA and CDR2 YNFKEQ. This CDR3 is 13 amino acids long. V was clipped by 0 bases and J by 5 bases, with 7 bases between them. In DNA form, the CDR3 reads TGTGCCAGCAGCCAAGAGCTCCAGGAGACCCAGTACTTC. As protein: CASSQELQETQYF.

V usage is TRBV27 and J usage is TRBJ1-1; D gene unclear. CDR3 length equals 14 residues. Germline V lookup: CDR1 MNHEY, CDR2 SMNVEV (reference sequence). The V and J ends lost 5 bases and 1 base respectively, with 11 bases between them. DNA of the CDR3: TGTGCCAGCAGTACTCAATATAAGAACACTGAAGCTTTCTTT. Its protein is CASSTQYKNTEAFF.

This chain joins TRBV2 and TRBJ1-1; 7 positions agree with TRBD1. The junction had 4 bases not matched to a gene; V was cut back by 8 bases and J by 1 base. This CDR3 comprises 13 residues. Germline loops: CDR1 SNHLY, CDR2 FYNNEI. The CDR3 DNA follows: TGTGCCAGCGGGGGACAGCCGAACACTGAAGCTTTCTTT. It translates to CASGGQPNTEAFF.

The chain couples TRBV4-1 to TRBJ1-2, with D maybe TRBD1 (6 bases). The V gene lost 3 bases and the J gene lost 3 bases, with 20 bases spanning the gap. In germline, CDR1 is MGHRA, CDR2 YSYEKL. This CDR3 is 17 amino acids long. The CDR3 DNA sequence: TGCGCCAGCAGCCAGCATGTCCGACAGGAGAGTTACTATGGCTACACCTTC. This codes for CASSQHVRQESYYGYTF.

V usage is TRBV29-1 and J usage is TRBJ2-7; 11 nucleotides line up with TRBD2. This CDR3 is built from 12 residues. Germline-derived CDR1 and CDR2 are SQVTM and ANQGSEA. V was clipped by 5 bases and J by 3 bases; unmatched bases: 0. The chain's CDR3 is CSVTSGGYEQYF. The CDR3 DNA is TGCAGCGTTACTAGCGGGGGCTACGAGCAGTACTTC.

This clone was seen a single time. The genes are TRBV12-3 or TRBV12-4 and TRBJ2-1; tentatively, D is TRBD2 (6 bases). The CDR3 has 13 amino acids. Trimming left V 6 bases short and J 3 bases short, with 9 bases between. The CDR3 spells CASSPGLYNEQFF. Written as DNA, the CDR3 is TGTGCCAGCAGCCCGGGACTCTACAATGAGCAGTTCTTC.

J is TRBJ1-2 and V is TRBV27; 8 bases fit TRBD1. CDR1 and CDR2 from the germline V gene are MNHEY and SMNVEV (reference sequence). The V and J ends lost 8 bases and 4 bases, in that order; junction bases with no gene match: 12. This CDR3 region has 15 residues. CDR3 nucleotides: TGTGCCAGCTGGGGTAGGGACAGGCCTTTCTATGGCTACACCTTC. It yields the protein CASWGRDRPFYGYTF.

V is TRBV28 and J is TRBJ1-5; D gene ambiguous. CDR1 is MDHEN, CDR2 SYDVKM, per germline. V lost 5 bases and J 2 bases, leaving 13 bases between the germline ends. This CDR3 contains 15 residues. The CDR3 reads CASSIPSSRNQPQHF. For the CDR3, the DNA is TGTGCCAGCAGTATACCTTCTAGTCGCAATCAGCCCCAGCATTTT.

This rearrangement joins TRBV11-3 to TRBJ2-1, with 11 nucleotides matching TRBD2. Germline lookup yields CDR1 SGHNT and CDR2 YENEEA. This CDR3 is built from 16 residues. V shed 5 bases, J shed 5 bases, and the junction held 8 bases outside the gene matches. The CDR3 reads CASSHGLAGVDNEQFF. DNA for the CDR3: TGTGCCAGCAGCCACGGACTAGCGGGCGTAGACAATGAGCAGTTCTTC.

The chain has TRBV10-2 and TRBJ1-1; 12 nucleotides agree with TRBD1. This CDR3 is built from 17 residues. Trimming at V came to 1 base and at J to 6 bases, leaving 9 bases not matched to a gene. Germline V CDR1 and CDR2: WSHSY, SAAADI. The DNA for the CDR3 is TGCGCCAGCAGTGAGTTCCGGGACAGGGGGCGCAGGGCTGAAGCTTTCTTT. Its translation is CASSEFRDRGRRAEAFF.

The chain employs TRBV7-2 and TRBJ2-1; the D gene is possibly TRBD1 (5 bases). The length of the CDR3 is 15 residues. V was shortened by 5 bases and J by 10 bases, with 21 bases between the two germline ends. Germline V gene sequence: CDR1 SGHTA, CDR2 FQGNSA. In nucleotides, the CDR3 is TGTGCCAGCAGCCTACTTTCCCACAGGAGTGGGGAGCAGTTCTTC. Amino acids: CASSLLSHRSGEQFF.

Written as DNA, the CDR3 is TGTGCCAGCAGGAAGACTAGCGGGATTTTCCAAGAGACCCAGTACTTC. As protein: CASRKTSGIFQETQYF. J is TRBJ2-5 and V is TRBV2; TRBD2 matches 11 bases. In germline, CDR1 is SNHLY, CDR2 FYNNEI. The CDR3 contains 16 residues. V gave up 6 bases and J gave up 1 base; unmatched junction bases: 7. Using reference TRBV2 and TRBJ2-5 for the parts outside the CDR3, the full variable domain is EPEVTQTPSHQVTQMGQEVILRCVPISNHLYFYWYRQILGQKVEFLVSFYNNEISEKSEIFDDQFSVERPDGSNFTLKIRSTKLEDSAMYFCASRKTSGIFQETQYFGPGTRLLVL.

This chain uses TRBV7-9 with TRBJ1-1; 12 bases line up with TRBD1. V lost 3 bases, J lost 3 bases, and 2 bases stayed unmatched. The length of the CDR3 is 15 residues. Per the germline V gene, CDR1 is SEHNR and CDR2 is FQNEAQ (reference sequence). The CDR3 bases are TGTGCCAGCAGCTTGGGACAGGGGGCAGACACTGAAGCTTTCTTT. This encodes CASSLGQGADTEAFF.